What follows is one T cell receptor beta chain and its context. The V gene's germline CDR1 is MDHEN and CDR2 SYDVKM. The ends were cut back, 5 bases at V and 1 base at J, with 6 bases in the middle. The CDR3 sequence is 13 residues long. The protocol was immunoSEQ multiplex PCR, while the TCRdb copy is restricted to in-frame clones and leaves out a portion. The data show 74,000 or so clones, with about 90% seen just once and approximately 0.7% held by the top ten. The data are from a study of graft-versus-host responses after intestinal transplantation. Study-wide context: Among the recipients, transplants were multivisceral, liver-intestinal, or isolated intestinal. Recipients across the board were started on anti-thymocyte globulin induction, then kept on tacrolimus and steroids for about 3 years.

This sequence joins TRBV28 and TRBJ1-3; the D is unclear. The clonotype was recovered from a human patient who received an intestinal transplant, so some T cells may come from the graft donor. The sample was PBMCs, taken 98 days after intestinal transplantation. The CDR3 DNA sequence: TGTGCCAGCAGTAGGAGTTCTGGAAACACCATATATTTT. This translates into CASSRSSGNTIYF.